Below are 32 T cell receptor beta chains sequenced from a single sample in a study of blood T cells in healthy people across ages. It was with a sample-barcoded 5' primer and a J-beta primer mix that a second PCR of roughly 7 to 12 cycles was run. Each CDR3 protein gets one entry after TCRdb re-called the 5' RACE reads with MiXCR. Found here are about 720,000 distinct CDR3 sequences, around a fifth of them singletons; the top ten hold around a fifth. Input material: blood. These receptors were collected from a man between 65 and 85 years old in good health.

The CDR3 is CASSSAGQGAGNTIYF. As DNA, the CDR3 is TGTGCCAGCAGCTCTGCCGGACAGGGGGCTGGAAACACCATATATTTT. This rearrangement joins TRBV7-2 to TRBJ1-3; TRBD1 matches 10 bases. The CDR3 loop spans 16 amino acids. Looked up from germline, CDR1 is SGHTA and CDR2 is FQGNSA. V lost 4 bases to trimming and J lost 2 bases; unmatched junction nucleotides: 5. Together with reference TRBV7-2 and TRBJ1-3, the CDR3 gives the full variable domain: GAGVSQSPSNKVTEKGKDVELRCDPISGHTALYWYRQSLGQGLEFLIYFQGNSAPDKSGLPSDRFSAERTGGSVSTLTIQRTQQEDSAVYLCASSSAGQGAGNTIYFGEGSWLTVV.

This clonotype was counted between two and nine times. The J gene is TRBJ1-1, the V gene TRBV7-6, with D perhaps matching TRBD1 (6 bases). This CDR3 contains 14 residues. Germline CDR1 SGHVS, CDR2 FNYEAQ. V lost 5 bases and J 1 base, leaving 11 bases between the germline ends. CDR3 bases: TGTGCCAGCAGCCGGACAGCCAAGAACACTGAAGCTTTCTTT. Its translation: CASSRTAKNTEAFF.

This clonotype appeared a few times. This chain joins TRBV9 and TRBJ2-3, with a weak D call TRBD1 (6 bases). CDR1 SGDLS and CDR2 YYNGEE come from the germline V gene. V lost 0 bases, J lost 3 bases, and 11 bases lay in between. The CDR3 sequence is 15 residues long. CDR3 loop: CASSVGTVGTDTQYF. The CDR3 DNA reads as TGTGCCAGCAGCGTAGGGACAGTTGGGACAGATACGCAGTATTTT.

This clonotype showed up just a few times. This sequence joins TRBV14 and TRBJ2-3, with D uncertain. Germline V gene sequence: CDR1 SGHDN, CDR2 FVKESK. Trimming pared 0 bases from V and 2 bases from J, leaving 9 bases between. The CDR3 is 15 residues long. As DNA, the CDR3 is TGTGCCAGCAGCCAAGATGGGGATAACACAGATACGCAGTATTTT. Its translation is CASSQDGDNTDTQYF. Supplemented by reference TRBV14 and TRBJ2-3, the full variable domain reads EAGVTQFPSHSVIEKGQTVTLRCDPISGHDNLYWYRRVMGKEIKFLLHFVKESKQDESGMPNNRFLAERTGGTYSTLKVQPAELEDSGVYFCASSQDGDNTDTQYFGPGTRLTVL.

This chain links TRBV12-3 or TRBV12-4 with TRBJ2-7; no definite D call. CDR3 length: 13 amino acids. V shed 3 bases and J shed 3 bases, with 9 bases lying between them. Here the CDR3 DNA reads TGTGCCAGCAGTTTTGCGGAGAGCTACGAGCAGTACGTC. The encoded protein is CASSFAESYEQYV.

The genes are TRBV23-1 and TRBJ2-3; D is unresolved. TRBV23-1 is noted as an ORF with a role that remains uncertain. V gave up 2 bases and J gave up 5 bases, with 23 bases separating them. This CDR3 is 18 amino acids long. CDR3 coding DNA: TGCGCCAGCAGTCAAAGTCCCAACCTAGGCCACTGTGGAGATACGCAGTATTTT. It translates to CASSQSPNLGHCGDTQYF.

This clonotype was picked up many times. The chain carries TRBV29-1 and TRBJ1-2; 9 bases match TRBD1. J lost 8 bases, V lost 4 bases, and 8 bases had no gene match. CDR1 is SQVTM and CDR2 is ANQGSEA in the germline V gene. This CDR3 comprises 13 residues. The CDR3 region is CSVGPGQGRGYTF. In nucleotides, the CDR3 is TGCAGCGTTGGGCCGGGACAGGGTCGGGGCTACACCTTC.

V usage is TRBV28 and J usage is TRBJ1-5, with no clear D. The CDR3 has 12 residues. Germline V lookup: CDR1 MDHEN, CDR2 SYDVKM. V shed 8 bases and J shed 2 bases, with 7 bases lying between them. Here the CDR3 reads CASSGGNQPQHF. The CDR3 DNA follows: TGTGCCAGCTCGGGAGGCAATCAGCCCCAGCATTTT.

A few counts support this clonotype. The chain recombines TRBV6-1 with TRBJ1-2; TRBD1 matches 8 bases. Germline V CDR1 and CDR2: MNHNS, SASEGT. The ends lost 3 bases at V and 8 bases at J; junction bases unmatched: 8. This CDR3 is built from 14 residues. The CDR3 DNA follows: TGTGCCAGCAGTGAGGGGGACAGGAAGTTGGGCTACACCTTC. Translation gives CASSEGDRKLGYTF.

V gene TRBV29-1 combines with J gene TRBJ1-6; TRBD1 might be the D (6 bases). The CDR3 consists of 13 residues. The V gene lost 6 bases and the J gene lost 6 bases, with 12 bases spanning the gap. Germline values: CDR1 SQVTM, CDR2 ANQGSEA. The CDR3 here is CSVQGGGNSPLHF. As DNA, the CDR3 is TGCAGCGTACAGGGCGGCGGTAATTCACCCCTCCACTTT.

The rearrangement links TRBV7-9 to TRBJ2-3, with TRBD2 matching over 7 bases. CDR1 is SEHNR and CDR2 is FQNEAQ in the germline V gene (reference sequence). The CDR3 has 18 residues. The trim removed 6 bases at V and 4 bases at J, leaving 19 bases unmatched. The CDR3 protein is CASSSRTFTSDEADTQYF. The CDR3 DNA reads TGTGCCAGCAGTTCCCGAACTTTTACTAGCGATGAGGCAGATACGCAGTATTTT.

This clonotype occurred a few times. The CDR3 nucleotides are TGTGCTAGTGGAGAAGGACTAGCGGGAGAGACCCAGTACTTC. Amino acids: CASGEGLAGETQYF. This rearrangement joins TRBV12-5 to TRBJ2-5, with 11 bases lining up with TRBD2. Germline CDR1 is LGHNT and CDR2 is FRNRAP. This CDR3 contains 14 residues. With V trimmed by 6 bases and J by 4 bases, 4 bases remained unmatched.

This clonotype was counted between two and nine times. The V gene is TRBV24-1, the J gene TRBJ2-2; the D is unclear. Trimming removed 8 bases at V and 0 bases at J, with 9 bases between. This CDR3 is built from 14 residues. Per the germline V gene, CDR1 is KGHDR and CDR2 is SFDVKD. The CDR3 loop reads CATTPTTNTGELFF. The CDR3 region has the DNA TGTGCCACCACCCCGACAACGAACACCGGGGAGCTGTTTTTT.

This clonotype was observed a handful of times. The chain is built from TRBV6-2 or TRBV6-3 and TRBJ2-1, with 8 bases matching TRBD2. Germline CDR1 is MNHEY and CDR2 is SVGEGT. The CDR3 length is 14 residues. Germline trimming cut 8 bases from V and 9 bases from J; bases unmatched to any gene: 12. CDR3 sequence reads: CASEWTAGVGEQFF. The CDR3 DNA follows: TGTGCCAGCGAATGGACAGCGGGAGTCGGTGAGCAGTTCTTC.

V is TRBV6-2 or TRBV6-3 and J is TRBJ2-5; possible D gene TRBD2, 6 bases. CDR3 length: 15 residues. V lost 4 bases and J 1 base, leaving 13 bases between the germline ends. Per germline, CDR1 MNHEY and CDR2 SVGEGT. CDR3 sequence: CASSSSLTSQETQYF. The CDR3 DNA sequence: TGTGCCAGCAGTTCCTCATTGACTAGCCAAGAGACCCAGTACTTC.

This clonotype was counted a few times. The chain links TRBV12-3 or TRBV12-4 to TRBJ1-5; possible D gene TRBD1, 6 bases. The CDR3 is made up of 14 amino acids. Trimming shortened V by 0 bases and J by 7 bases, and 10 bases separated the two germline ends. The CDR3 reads CASSLAQGRQPQHF. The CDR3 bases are TGTGCCAGCAGTTTAGCACAGGGAAGGCAGCCCCAGCATTTT.

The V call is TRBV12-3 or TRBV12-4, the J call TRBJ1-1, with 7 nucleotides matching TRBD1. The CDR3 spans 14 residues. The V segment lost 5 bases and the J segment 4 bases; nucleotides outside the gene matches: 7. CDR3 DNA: TGTGCCAGCAGTACGGGACAGTGGGCCACTGAAGCTTTCTTT. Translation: CASSTGQWATEAFF.

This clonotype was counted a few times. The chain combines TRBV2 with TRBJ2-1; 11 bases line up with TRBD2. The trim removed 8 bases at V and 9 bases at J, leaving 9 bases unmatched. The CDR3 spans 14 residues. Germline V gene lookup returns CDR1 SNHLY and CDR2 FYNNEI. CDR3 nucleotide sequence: TGTGCCAGCTCCCTAGCGGGAGGAACCCCTGAGCAGTTCTTC. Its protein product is CASSLAGGTPEQFF.

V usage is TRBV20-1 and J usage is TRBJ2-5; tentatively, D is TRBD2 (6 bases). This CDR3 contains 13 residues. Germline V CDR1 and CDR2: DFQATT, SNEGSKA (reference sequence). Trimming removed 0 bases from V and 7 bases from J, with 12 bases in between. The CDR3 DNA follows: TGCAGTGCTAGAGATTTTAGCGGCGGGACCCAGTACTTC. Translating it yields CSARDFSGGTQYF.

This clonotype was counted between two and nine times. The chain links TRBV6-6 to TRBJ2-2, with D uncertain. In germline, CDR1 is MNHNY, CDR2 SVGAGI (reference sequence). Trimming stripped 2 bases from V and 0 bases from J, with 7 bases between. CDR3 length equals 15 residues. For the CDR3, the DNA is TGTGCCAGCAGTTACCACGCTTCGAACACCGGGGAGCTGTTTTTT. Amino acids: CASSYHASNTGELFF.

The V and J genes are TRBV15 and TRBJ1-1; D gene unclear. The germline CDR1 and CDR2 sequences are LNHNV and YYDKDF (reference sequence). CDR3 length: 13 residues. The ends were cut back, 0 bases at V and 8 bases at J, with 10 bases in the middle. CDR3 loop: CATSRDYEREAFF. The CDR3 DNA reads TGTGCCACCAGCAGAGATTACGAGCGCGAAGCTTTCTTT.

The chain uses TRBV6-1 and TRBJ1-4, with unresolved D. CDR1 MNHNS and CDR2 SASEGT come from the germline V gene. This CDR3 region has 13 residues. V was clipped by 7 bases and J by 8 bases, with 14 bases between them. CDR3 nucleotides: TGTGCCAGCATCCGGGAGCCCAGCGAAAAACTGTTTTTT. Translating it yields CASIREPSEKLFF.

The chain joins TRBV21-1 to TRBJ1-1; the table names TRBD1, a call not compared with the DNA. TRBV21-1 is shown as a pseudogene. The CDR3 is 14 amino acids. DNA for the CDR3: TGTGCCAGCAGCAAGGCTACAGGGTGCACTGAAGCTTTCTTT. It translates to CASSKATGCTEAFF.

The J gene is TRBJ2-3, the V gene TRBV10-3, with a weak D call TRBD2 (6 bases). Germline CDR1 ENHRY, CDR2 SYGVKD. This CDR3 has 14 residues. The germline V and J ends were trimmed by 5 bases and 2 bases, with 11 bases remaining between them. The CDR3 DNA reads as TGTGCCATCAGTAGTGGCGGGACCACAGATACGCAGTATTTT. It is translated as CAISSGGTTDTQYF.

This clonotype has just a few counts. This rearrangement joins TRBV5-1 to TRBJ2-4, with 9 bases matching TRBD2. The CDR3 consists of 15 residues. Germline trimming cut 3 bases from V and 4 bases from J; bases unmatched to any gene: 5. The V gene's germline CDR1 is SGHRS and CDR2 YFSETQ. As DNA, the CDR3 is TGCGCCAGCAGCTCTGATAGCGGGGGTAAAAACATTCAGTACTTC. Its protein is CASSSDSGGKNIQYF. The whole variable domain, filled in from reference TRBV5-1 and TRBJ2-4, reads KAGVTQTPRYLIKTRGQQVTLSCSPISGHRSVSWYQQTPGQGLQFLFEYFSETQRNKGNFPGRFSGRQFSNSRSEMNVSTLELGDSALYLCASSSDSGGKNIQYFGAGTRLSVL.

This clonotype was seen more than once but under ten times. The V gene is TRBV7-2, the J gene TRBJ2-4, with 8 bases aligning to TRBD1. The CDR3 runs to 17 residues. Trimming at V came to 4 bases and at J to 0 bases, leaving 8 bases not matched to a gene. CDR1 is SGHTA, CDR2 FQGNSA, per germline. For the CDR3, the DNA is TGTGCCAGCAGCTCACAAGGGACAGGACTAGCCAAAAACATTCAGTACTTC. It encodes CASSSQGTGLAKNIQYF.

CDR3: CASSRTSGGGDEQYF. As DNA, the CDR3 is TGTGCCAGCAGCCGTACTAGCGGGGGAGGAGACGAGCAGTACTTC. The chain employs TRBV6-5 and TRBJ2-7; 11 nucleotides match TRBD2. V was pared by 6 bases and J by 5 bases, with 9 bases of the junction left unmatched. The CDR3 spans 15 residues. In germline, CDR1 is MNHEY, CDR2 SVGAGI.

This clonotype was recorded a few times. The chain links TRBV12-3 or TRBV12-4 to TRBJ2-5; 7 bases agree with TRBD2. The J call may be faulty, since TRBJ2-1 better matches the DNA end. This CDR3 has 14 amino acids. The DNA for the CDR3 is TGTGCCAGCACCTCCGGGGGGAGGGGATATGAGCAGTTCTTC. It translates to CASTSGGRGYEQFF.

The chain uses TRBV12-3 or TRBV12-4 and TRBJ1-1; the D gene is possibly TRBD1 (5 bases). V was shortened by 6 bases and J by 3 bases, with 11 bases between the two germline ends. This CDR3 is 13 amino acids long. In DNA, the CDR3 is TGTGCCAGCAGACTGACAGACTACACTGAAGCTTTCTTT. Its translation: CASRLTDYTEAFF.

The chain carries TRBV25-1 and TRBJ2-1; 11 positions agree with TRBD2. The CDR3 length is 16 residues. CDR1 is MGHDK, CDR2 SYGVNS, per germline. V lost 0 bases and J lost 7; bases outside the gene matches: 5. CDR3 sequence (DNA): TGTGCCAGCAGTGAATATCGCCTAGCGGGAGGAAATGAGCAGTTCTTC. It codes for CASSEYRLAGGNEQFF. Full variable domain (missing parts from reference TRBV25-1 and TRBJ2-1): EADIYQTPRYLVIGTGKKITLECSQTMGHDKMYWYQQDPGMELHLIHYSYGVNSTEKGDLSSESTVSRIRTEHFPLTLESARPSHTSQYLCASSEYRLAGGNEQFFGPGTRLTVL.

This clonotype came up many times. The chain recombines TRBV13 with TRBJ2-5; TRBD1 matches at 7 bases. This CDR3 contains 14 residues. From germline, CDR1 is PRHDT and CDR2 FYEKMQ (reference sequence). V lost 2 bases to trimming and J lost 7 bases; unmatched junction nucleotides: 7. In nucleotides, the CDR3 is TGTGCCAGCAGCTTAAGACAGGGTGGCCGGACCCAGTACTTC. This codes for CASSLRQGGRTQYF.

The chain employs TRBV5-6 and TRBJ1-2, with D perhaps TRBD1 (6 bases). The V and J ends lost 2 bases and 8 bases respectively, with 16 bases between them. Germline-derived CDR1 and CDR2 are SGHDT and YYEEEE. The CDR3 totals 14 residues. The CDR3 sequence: CASSFGGLVEGYTF. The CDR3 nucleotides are TGTGCCAGCAGCTTTGGGGGGCTTGTTGAGGGCTACACCTTC.